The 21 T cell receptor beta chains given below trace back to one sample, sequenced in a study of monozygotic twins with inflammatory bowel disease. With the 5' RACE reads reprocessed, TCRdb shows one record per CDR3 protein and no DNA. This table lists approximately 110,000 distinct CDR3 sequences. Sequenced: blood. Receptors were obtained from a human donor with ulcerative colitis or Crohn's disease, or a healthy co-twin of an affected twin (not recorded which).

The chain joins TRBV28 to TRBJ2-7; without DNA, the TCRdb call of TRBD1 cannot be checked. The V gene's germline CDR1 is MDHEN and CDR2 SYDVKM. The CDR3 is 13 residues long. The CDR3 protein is CASSSPGFNEQYF.

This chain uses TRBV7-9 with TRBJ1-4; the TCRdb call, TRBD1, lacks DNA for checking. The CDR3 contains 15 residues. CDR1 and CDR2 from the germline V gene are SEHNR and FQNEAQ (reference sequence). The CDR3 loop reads CASSFPGQVNEKLFF.

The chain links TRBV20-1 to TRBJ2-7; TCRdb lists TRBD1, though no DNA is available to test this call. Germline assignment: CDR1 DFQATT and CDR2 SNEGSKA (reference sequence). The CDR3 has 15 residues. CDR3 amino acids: CSARGEQGGPYEQYF.

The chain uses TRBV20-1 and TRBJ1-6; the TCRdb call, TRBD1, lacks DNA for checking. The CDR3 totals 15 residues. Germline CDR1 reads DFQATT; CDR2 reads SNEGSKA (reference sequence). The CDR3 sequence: CSARRGQASGSPLHF.

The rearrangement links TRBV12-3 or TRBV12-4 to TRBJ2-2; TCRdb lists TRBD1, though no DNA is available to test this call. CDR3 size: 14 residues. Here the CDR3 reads CASIPTPNTGELFF.

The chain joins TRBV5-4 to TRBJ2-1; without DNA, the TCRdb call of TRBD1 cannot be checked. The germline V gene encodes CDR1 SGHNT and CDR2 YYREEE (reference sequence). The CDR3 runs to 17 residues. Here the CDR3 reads CASSSKGQGPTYNEQFF.

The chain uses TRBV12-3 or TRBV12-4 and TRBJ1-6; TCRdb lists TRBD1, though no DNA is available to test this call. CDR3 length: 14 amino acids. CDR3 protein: CASRPGGYFSPLYF.

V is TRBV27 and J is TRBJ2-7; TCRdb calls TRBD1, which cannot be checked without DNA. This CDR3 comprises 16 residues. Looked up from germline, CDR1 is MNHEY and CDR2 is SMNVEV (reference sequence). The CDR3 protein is CASSPSWGESSYEQYF.

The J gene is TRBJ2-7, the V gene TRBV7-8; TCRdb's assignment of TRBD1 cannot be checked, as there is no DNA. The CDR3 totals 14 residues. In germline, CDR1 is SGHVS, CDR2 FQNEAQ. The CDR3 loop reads CASSLRDTSYEQYF.

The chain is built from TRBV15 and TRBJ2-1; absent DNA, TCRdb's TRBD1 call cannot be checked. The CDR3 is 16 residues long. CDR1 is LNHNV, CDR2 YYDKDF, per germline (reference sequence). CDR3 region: CATSSELRQGGDEQFF. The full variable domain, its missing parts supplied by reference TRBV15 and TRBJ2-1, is DAMVIQNPRYQVTQFGKPVTLSCSQTLNHNVMYWYQQKSSQAPKLLFHYYDKDFNNEADTPDNFQSRRPNTSFCFLDIRSPGLGDTAMYLCATSSELRQGGDEQFFGPGTRLTVL.

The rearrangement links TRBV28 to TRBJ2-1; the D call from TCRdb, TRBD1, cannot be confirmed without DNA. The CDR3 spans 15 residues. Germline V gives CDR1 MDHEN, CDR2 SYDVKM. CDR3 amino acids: CASSLGGGNYNEQFF.

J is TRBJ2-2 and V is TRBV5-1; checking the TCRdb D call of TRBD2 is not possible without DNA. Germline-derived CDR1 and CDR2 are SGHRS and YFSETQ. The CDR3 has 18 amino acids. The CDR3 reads CASSISGSSGGHTGELFF.

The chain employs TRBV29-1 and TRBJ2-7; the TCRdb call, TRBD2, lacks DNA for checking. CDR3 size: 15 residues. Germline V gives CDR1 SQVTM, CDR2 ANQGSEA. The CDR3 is CSVAGGRSEVYEQYF.

The CDR3 region is CASSYKAGVPRGSYEQYF. The chain links TRBV6-5 to TRBJ2-7; TCRdb indicates TRBD2, and absent DNA this call remains unverified. In germline, CDR1 is MNHEY, CDR2 SVGAGI. The CDR3 spans 18 residues.

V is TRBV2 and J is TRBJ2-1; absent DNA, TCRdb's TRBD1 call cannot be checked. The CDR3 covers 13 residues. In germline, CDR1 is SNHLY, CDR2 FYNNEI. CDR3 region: CASSVPGYNEQFF.

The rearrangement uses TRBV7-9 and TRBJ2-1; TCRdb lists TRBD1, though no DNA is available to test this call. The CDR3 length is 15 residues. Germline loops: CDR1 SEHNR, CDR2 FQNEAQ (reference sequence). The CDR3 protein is CASSTRTGGYNEQFF.

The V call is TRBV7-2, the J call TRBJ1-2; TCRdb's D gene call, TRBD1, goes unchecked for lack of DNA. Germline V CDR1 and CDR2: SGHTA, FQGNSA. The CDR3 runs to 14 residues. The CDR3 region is CASSLASGAGDYTF.

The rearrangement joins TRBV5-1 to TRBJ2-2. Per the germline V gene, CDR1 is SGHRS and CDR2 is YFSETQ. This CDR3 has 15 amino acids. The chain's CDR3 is CASSSDRGDTGELFF.

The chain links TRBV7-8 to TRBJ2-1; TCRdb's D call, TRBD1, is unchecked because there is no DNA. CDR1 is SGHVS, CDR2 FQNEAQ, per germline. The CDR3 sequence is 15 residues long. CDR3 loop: CASSFGTGDNNEQFF.

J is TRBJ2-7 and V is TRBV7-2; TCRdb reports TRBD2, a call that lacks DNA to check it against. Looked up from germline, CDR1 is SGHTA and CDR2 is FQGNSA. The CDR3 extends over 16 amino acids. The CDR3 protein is CASSPGLAGDIYEQYF.

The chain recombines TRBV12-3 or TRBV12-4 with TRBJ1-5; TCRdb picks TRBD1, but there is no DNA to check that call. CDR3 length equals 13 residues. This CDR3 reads CASTLGGPQPQHF.